A single sample gave rise to the 31 T cell receptor beta chains below, sequenced in a study of T cells after yellow fever vaccination. MiXCR, applied by TCRdb to the 5' RACE reads, yields one record per CDR3 protein. The data hold over 130,000 distinct CDR3 sequences, with 7.7% observed a single time. The material sequenced was CD4+ T cells sorted from PBMCs, taken 5 days after the yellow fever booster vaccination. The source is a man younger than 40 who received the YFV17D yellow fever vaccine.

A remark on this clonotype: This may be a read error: a much more frequent sequence differs by one nucleotide. The chain carries TRBV6-2 or TRBV6-3 and TRBJ2-7, with D unclear. Germline V lookup: CDR1 MNHEY, CDR2 SVGEGT. Trimming took off 7 bases at V and 6 bases at J, with 19 bases between the two ends. CDR3 size: 14 residues. The CDR3 reads CASKDRNSYGEQYF. CDR3 sequence (DNA): TGTGCCAGCAAGGATCGGAACAGCTACGGCGAGCAGTACTTC.

This clonotype has ten or more counts. The CDR3 reads CASSLDGFWSPLHF. The CDR3 nucleotides read TGTGCCAGCAGCTTAGACGGGTTCTGGTCACCCCTCCACTTT. The chain is built from TRBV7-9 and TRBJ1-6; D uncertain. V was pared by 1 base and J by 10 bases, with 11 bases between. Germline V gene lookup returns CDR1 SEHNR and CDR2 FQNEAQ (reference sequence). The CDR3 is 14 amino acids.

This clonotype has a count of ten or more. The V and J genes are TRBV6-1 and TRBJ1-2; tentatively, D is TRBD1 (5 bases). This CDR3 has 14 amino acids. V gave up 4 bases and J gave up 0 bases, with 9 bases separating them. CDR1 is MNHNS and CDR2 is SASEGT in the germline V gene. CDR3: CASSGQRANYGYTF. Written as DNA, the CDR3 is TGTGCCAGCAGTGGACAGAGAGCTAACTATGGCTACACCTTC.

V usage is TRBV5-4 and J usage is TRBJ2-1; TRBD1 agrees at 7 bases. The junction had 9 bases not matched to a gene; V was cut back by 4 bases and J by 14 bases. This CDR3 spans 12 amino acids. Per the germline V gene, CDR1 is SGHNT and CDR2 is YYREEE (reference sequence). CDR3 protein: CASSADRVGKFF. The DNA for the CDR3 is TGTGCCAGCAGCGCCGACAGGGTTGGAAAGTTCTTC.

This clonotype was recorded at least ten times. In DNA, the CDR3 is TGTGCCAGCAGCCCGCAGAGATCCCAACAGCCCCAGCATTTT. It specifies CASSPQRSQQPQHF. The chain is built from TRBV7-2 and TRBJ1-5; D not resolved. Deletions cut 5 bases from V and 7 bases from J, with 15 bases between. CDR1 and CDR2 from the germline V gene are SGHTA and FQGNSA. The CDR3 totals 14 residues.

The V call is TRBV5-5, the J call TRBJ1-1; weak D call: TRBD1 (6 bases). The CDR3 loop spans 15 amino acids. Trimming left V 4 bases short and J 1 base short, with 14 bases between. The V gene's germline CDR1 is SGHKS and CDR2 YYEKEE (reference sequence). The CDR3 spells CASSRGGLGNTEAFF. CDR3 bases: TGTGCCAGCAGCCGGGGGGGGCTCGGGAACACTGAAGCTTTCTTT.

V is TRBV6-2 or TRBV6-3 and J is TRBJ2-2, with D perhaps TRBD2 (6 bases). V was trimmed by 3 bases and J by 6 bases, leaving 14 bases between them. The CDR3 covers 15 residues. Germline assignment: CDR1 MNHEY and CDR2 SVGEGT. The CDR3 is CASSYRRGESGELFF. CDR3 bases: TGTGCCAGCAGTTATCGGAGGGGAGAGTCCGGGGAGCTGTTTTTT.

Ten or more counts support this clonotype. V and J are TRBV5-1 and TRBJ2-4; a possible D gene is TRBD1 (5 bases). Between the trimmed V and J ends, which lost 0 bases and 0 bases, there was a span of 7 bases. The CDR3 loop spans 15 amino acids. CDR1 is SGHRS and CDR2 is YFSETQ in the germline V gene. The CDR3 protein is CASSLEGLAKNIQYF. The DNA of the CDR3 is TGCGCCAGCAGCTTGGAGGGGCTAGCCAAAAACATTCAGTACTTC. Drawing the rest from reference TRBV5-1 and TRBJ2-4, the complete variable domain is KAGVTQTPRYLIKTRGQQVTLSCSPISGHRSVSWYQQTPGQGLQFLFEYFSETQRNKGNFPGRFSGRQFSNSRSEMNVSTLELGDSALYLCASSLEGLAKNIQYFGAGTRLSVL.

This clonotype has only a few counts. The CDR3 DNA sequence: TGTGCCAGCAGCCTTACAGGGGGGAGCAATCAGCCCCAGCATTTT. Its protein is CASSLTGGSNQPQHF. The rearrangement joins TRBV9 to TRBJ1-5, with 8 nucleotides matching TRBD1. Trimming removed 4 bases from V and 1 base from J; junction bases left unmatched: 4. Per the germline V gene, CDR1 is SGDLS and CDR2 is YYNGEE. CDR3 length: 15 residues.

This clonotype has at least ten counts. The J gene is TRBJ2-6, the V gene TRBV6-1, with a possible D match to TRBD1 (5 bases). The germline gives CDR1 MNHNS, CDR2 SASEGT. This CDR3 comprises 16 residues. Trimming took 2 bases from V and 11 from J, leaving 19 bases between them. CDR3 in amino acids: CASSEWREGVTHVLTF. CDR3 coding DNA: TGTGCCAGCAGTGAATGGCGCGAAGGGGTTACGCACGTCCTGACTTTC.

This clonotype was counted at least ten times. The rearrangement links TRBV11-2 to TRBJ1-5, with TRBD1 matching over 9 bases. The CDR3 length is 18 residues. The germline V gene encodes CDR1 SGHAT and CDR2 FQNNGV. Germline trimming cut 1 base from V and 0 bases from J; bases unmatched to any gene: 7. The CDR3 protein is CASSLVGTGSLSNQPQHF. CDR3 sequence (DNA): TGTGCCAGCAGCTTAGTAGGGACAGGGAGCCTTAGCAATCAGCCCCAGCATTTT.

This clonotype was observed many times. This chain uses TRBV4-3 with TRBJ2-1, with D unclear. The germline V gene has CDR1 LGHNA and CDR2 YSLEER. The CDR3 extends over 16 amino acids. The V end lost 0 bases, the J end lost 0 bases, and 9 bases lay between the germline ends. The CDR3 spells CASSQDPVSSYNEQFF. The CDR3, as DNA: TGCGCCAGCAGCCAAGATCCCGTAAGCTCCTACAATGAGCAGTTCTTC.

This clonotype has a count of ten or more. The gene calls are TRBV20-1 and TRBJ1-1, with D maybe TRBD1 (5 bases). Trimming pared 5 bases from V and 0 bases from J, leaving 13 bases between. The germline gives CDR1 DFQATT, CDR2 SNEGSKA (reference sequence). The CDR3 has 14 residues. DNA of the CDR3: TGCAGTGCTCAAAGACAGTCCATGAACACTGAAGCTTTCTTT. Translating it yields CSAQRQSMNTEAFF.

At least ten counts were recorded for this clonotype. The genes are TRBV7-2 and TRBJ2-3; 10 bases are a match to TRBD2. This CDR3 has 16 amino acids. Germline CDR1 SGHTA, CDR2 FQGNSA. Germline trimming cut 5 bases from V and 0 bases from J; bases unmatched to any gene: 5. The CDR3 sequence: CASSLLAGYSTDTQYF. CDR3 DNA: TGTGCCAGCAGCCTACTAGCGGGGTACAGCACAGATACGCAGTATTTT. The full variable domain, with the rest looked up from reference TRBV7-2 and TRBJ2-3, is GAGVSQSPSNKVTEKGKDVELRCDPISGHTALYWYRQSLGQGLEFLIYFQGNSAPDKSGLPSDRFSAERTGGSVSTLTIQRTQQEDSAVYLCASSLLAGYSTDTQYFGPGTRLTVL.

A few counts support this clonotype. The chain uses TRBV18 and TRBJ1-5; possible D gene TRBD1, 6 bases. V was clipped by 1 base and J by 6 bases, with 10 bases between them. Germline V CDR1 and CDR2: KGHSH, LQKENI. The CDR3 is 14 residues long. CDR3 loop: CASSPQQGGQPQHF. Written as DNA, the CDR3 is TGTGCCAGCTCACCACAACAGGGAGGTCAGCCCCAGCATTTT.

This clonotype appeared many times. The chain couples TRBV4-1 to TRBJ1-2, with D uncertain. Germline V gives CDR1 MGHRA, CDR2 YSYEKL. The CDR3 runs 13 residues. Deletions cut 3 bases from V and 2 bases from J, with 7 bases between. The CDR3 spells CASSQTRNYGYTF. The CDR3 DNA is TGCGCCAGCAGCCAGACCCGGAACTATGGCTACACCTTC.

This clonotype was recorded many times. V and J are TRBV20-1 and TRBJ2-5, with D hard to call. The CDR3 is 13 residues long. The germline V and J ends were trimmed by 5 bases and 5 bases, with 15 bases remaining between them. Per germline, CDR1 DFQATT and CDR2 SNEGSKA (reference sequence). The CDR3 DNA follows: TGCAGTGCTGGACCCATCGAGAGGGAGACCCAGTACTTC. It is translated as CSAGPIERETQYF.

The rearrangement joins TRBV12-3 or TRBV12-4 to TRBJ2-3; D may match TRBD1 or TRBD2 (5 bases each). Trimming left V 8 bases short and J 0 bases short, with 15 bases between. There are 15 residues in the CDR3. For the CDR3, the DNA is TGTGCCAGCCTTTGGGCAGGGACGAGCACAGATACGCAGTATTTT. Translated, it gives CASLWAGTSTDTQYF.

This clonotype was observed many times. The genes are TRBV4-3 and TRBJ2-1, with D perhaps TRBD1 (8 bases). This CDR3 contains 17 residues. Germline CDR1 and CDR2: LGHNA and YSLEER. V was shortened by 4 bases and J by 0 bases, with 16 bases between the two germline ends. The CDR3 reads CASSPQGGPGSYNEQFF. CDR3 bases: TGCGCCAGCAGCCCACAGGGGGGGCCTGGCTCCTACAATGAGCAGTTCTTC.

This clonotype was seen at least ten times. V is TRBV5-1 and J is TRBJ2-2; D is undetermined. There are 15 residues in the CDR3. Trimming stripped 1 base from V and 3 bases from J, with 10 bases between. In germline, CDR1 is SGHRS, CDR2 YFSETQ. The CDR3 loop is CASSLHDIYTGELFF. CDR3 nucleotides: TGCGCCAGCAGCTTGCACGACATTTACACCGGGGAGCTGTTTTTT.

This clonotype occurred many times. V and J are TRBV27 and TRBJ2-5; 7 bases line up with TRBD2. Trimming cost V 3 bases and J 2 bases; bases outside gene matches: 6. This CDR3 has 15 amino acids. Germline values: CDR1 MNHEY, CDR2 SMNVEV (reference sequence). This chain's CDR3 is CASSFRLAGQETQYF. The CDR3 DNA is TGTGCCAGCAGTTTTAGACTAGCAGGGCAAGAGACCCAGTACTTC.

The genes are TRBV20-1 and TRBJ2-5; TRBD1 matches at 9 bases. CDR1 and CDR2 (germline): DFQATT, SNEGSKA (reference sequence). The junction had 4 bases not matched to a gene; V was cut back by 6 bases and J by 2 bases. The CDR3 loop spans 13 amino acids. The CDR3 is CSAPGQGQETQYF. The CDR3 DNA is TGCAGTGCCCCGGGACAGGGACAAGAGACCCAGTACTTC.

This clonotype was seen repeatedly, ten times or more. CDR3 in amino acids: CASSLVGADTQYF. The CDR3 DNA reads TGCGCCAGCAGCTTGGTGGGGGCAGATACGCAGTATTTT. The V and J genes are TRBV5-1 and TRBJ2-3, with D perhaps given as TRBD1 or TRBD2 (5 bases each). V gave up 0 bases and J gave up 4 bases, with 6 bases separating them. Germline CDR1 is SGHRS and CDR2 is YFSETQ. The CDR3 is 13 amino acids.

This clonotype was detected ten times or more. The chain combines TRBV19 with TRBJ2-5; possibly TRBD1 for D (5 bases). The V end was cut by 3 bases, the J end by 5 bases, with 13 bases between. Germline CDR1 is LNHDA and CDR2 is SQIVND (reference sequence). This CDR3 has 14 residues. The CDR3 loop reads CASSMPGYRETQYF. The CDR3 DNA sequence: TGTGCCAGTAGTATGCCAGGGTACCGGGAGACCCAGTACTTC. Based on the CDR3 plus reference TRBV19 and TRBJ2-5, the full variable domain is DGGITQSPKYLFRKEGQNVTLSCEQNLNHDAMYWYRQDPGQGLRLIYYSQIVNDFQKGDIAEGYSVSREKKESFPLTVTSAQKNPTAFYLCASSMPGYRETQYFGPGTRLLVL.

At least ten counts were recorded for this clonotype. The chain links TRBV5-1 to TRBJ2-3; D unclear. Germline values: CDR1 SGHRS, CDR2 YFSETQ. This CDR3 is 15 amino acids long. The ends were cut back, 0 bases at V and 6 bases at J, with 14 bases in the middle. This CDR3 reads CASSLDRVEIDTQYF. The CDR3, as DNA: TGCGCCAGCAGCTTGGATCGGGTGGAGATTGATACGCAGTATTTT.

This clonotype was seen many times. The chain links TRBV27 to TRBJ2-1; D could derive from TRBD1 or TRBD2 (5 bases each). Trimming took off 5 bases at V and 10 bases at J, with 24 bases between the two ends. The CDR3 consists of 16 residues. Germline CDR1 reads MNHEY; CDR2 reads SMNVEV (reference sequence). The CDR3 here is CASSVGTGYLIREQFF. In DNA, the CDR3 is TGTGCCAGCAGTGTCGGGACGGGATATCTGATAAGAGAGCAGTTCTTC.

In its sample, this clonotype was seen many times. The chain carries TRBV5-5 and TRBJ2-3, with TRBD1 matching 9 bases. With 0 bases clipped from V and 3 bases from J, the junction kept 8 bases outside the gene matches. CDR1 and CDR2 (germline): SGHKS, YYEKEE (reference sequence). The CDR3 contains 17 residues. In DNA form, the CDR3 reads TGTGCCAGCAGCTTGGAGGGACAGGGAAGTGGGACAGATACGCAGTATTTT. This translates into CASSLEGQGSGTDTQYF.

This clonotype was detected many times. The V gene is TRBV6-2 or TRBV6-3, the J gene TRBJ2-6; D is unclear. V gave up 6 bases and J gave up 4 bases, with 10 bases separating them. The CDR3 extends over 14 amino acids. Germline V gene lookup returns CDR1 MNHEY and CDR2 SVGEGT. The CDR3: CASRGFSGANVLTF. The CDR3 DNA reads as TGTGCCAGCAGGGGATTTAGCGGGGCCAACGTCCTGACTTTC.

This clonotype showed up many times. The J gene is TRBJ1-4, the V gene TRBV9; 8 nucleotides agree with TRBD1. The CDR3 totals 15 residues. V trimming: 4 bases; J trimming: 4 bases; junction bases outside the gene matches: 6. The V gene's germline CDR1 is SGDLS and CDR2 YYNGEE. The CDR3 region has the DNA TGTGCCAGCAGCCCCGCGACAGGGGATAATGAAAAACTGTTTTTT. Translation gives CASSPATGDNEKLFF.

This clonotype was recorded at least ten times. The chain links TRBV30 to TRBJ1-1, with unresolved D. The CDR3 is made up of 13 amino acids. Looked up from germline, CDR1 is GTSNPN and CDR2 is SVGIG (reference sequence). V was cut by 2 bases and J by 6 bases, with 13 bases left in between. CDR3 coding DNA: TGTGCCTGGAGTAAGGGTGTCGGGGCTGAAGCTTTCTTT. Protein sequence: CAWSKGVGAEAFF.

This clonotype was seen repeatedly, ten times or more. The rearrangement joins TRBV11-2 to TRBJ2-7; 12 bases agree with TRBD2. From germline, CDR1 is SGHAT and CDR2 FQNNGV. V was pared by 5 bases and J by 5 bases, with 16 bases of the junction left unmatched. The CDR3 runs to 18 residues. In DNA form, the CDR3 reads TGTGCCAGCAGCCCACGACCGACTAGCGGGGGTTTATTACACGAGCAGTACTTC. It specifies CASSPRPTSGGLLHEQYF.